The 28 T cell receptor beta chains below come from one sample, sequenced in a study of blood T cell repertoires in COVID-19. TCRdb's copy holds only in-frame clones and misses some; the assay was immunoSEQ multiplex PCR. This table has fewer than 250,000 clones, about 88% appearing once. Specimen: peripheral blood. These receptors all come from a man between 65 and 79 years old with acute or convalescent COVID-19.

The chain employs TRBV12-3 or TRBV12-4 and TRBJ2-2; D might be TRBD1 (5 bases). Trimming took off 5 bases at V and 4 bases at J, with 8 bases between the two ends. The CDR3 loop spans 13 amino acids. The CDR3 nucleotides are TGTGCCAGCAGTGTTGGGGCCACCGGGGAGCTGTTTTTT. Amino acid sequence: CASSVGATGELFF.

This clone has just one count. The DNA for the CDR3 is TGTGCCAGCAGCACCGGGACAGGGATGAACACTGAAGCTTTCTTT. It specifies CASSTGTGMNTEAFF. J is TRBJ1-1 and V is TRBV9; 9 bases map to TRBD1. The CDR3 totals 15 residues. Unmatched junction bases numbered 4, after V lost 4 bases and J lost 0 bases. Germline lookup yields CDR1 SGDLS and CDR2 YYNGEE.

This rearrangement joins TRBV9 to TRBJ1-2; possible D gene TRBD1, 6 bases. The CDR3 is made up of 15 amino acids. V was clipped by 6 bases and J by 3 bases, with 18 bases between them. The V gene's germline CDR1 is SGDLS and CDR2 YYNGEE. CDR3 in amino acids: CASTPTPRQDYGYTF. The CDR3 nucleotides read TGTGCCAGCACCCCAACCCCTAGACAGGACTATGGCTACACCTTC.

The chain couples TRBV7-6 to TRBJ2-1; TRBD2 matches 14 bases. The CDR3 is 17 amino acids. The germline CDR1 and CDR2 sequences are SGHVS and FNYEAQ. With V trimmed by 5 bases and J by 8 bases, 11 bases remained unmatched. The CDR3 nucleotides are TGTGCCAGCAGCCCGACCTCGACTAGCGGGAGGGCCGATGAGCAGTTCTTC. Translation gives CASSPTSTSGRADEQFF.

This chain uses TRBV2 with TRBJ2-2; 12 positions agree with TRBD2. Trimming at V came to 4 bases and at J to 4 bases, leaving 1 base not matched to a gene. This CDR3 is built from 15 residues. Germline assignment: CDR1 SNHLY and CDR2 FYNNEI. DNA of the CDR3: TGTGCCAGCAGTGGGACTAGCGGGACCACCGGGGAGCTGTTTTTT. It yields the protein CASSGTSGTTGELFF.

The V and J genes are TRBV5-1 and TRBJ2-5; possibly TRBD2 for D (6 bases). Trimming removed 1 base at V and 5 bases at J, with 12 bases between. The CDR3 extends over 14 amino acids. Germline V gene data show CDR1 as SGHRS and CDR2 as YFSETQ. The CDR3 region has the DNA TGCGCCAGCAGCTTGCGGACGGGAGCTGAGACCCAGTACTTC. Its translation: CASSLRTGAETQYF.

The genes are TRBV23-1 and TRBJ2-1, with TRBD1 matching over 11 bases. TRBV23-1 is labeled an ORF, and its function is uncertain. J was trimmed by 4 bases and V by 6 bases; bases with no gene match: 5. CDR3 length equals 15 residues. The CDR3: CASSPGTGGYNEQFF. CDR3 nucleotide sequence: TGCGCCAGCAGCCCAGGGACAGGGGGTTACAATGAGCAGTTCTTC.

This rearrangement joins TRBV9 to TRBJ1-2; 8 nucleotides agree with TRBD1. Per the germline V gene, CDR1 is SGDLS and CDR2 is YYNGEE. The CDR3 consists of 14 residues. V lost 4 bases, J lost 4 bases, and 6 bases stayed unmatched. The CDR3 bases are TGTGCCAGCAGCATTACAGGGGGGATCTATGGCTACACCTTC. It yields the protein CASSITGGIYGYTF.

This clone came up once. V usage is TRBV30 and J usage is TRBJ1-2; 8 positions match TRBD1. J lost 4 bases, V lost 4 bases, and 2 bases had no gene match. CDR3 length: 12 residues. Germline V gene lookup returns CDR1 GTSNPN and CDR2 SVGIG (reference sequence). In DNA form, the CDR3 reads TGTGCCTGGACCACAGGGGGCTATGGCTACACCTTC. This codes for CAWTTGGYGYTF. The full variable domain, rest sourced from reference TRBV30 and TRBJ1-2, is SQTIHQWPATLVQPVGSPLSLECTVEGTSNPNLYWYRQAAGRGLQLLFYSVGIGQISSEVPQNLSASRPQDRQFILSSKKLLLSDSGFYLCAWTTGGYGYTFGSGTRLTVV.

CDR3 amino acids: CASSRGDRGHYGYTF. The CDR3 coding sequence is TGTGCCAGCAGCCGCGGGGACAGGGGACACTATGGCTACACCTTC. The rearrangement uses TRBV9 and TRBJ1-2; TRBD1 aligns across 10 bases. Per germline, CDR1 SGDLS and CDR2 YYNGEE. After removal of 4 bases from V and 3 bases from J, the junction contained 6 bases not matched to a gene. CDR3 length: 15 amino acids.

The chain has TRBV2 and TRBJ2-1; D remains ambiguous. This CDR3 contains 13 residues. Germline CDR1 SNHLY, CDR2 FYNNEI. Between the trimmed V and J ends, which lost 7 bases and 4 bases, there was a span of 11 bases. CDR3 DNA sequence: TGTGCCAGCACTCGCACAGTATACAATGAGCAGTTCTTC. Amino acids: CASTRTVYNEQFF.

CDR3 in amino acids: CASSPHYEQYF. DNA of the CDR3: TGTGCCAGCAGCCCCCACTACGAGCAGTACTTC. The chain has TRBV11-2 and TRBJ2-7; D gene unclear. The CDR3 is 11 residues long. Germline assignment: CDR1 SGHAT and CDR2 FQNNGV. Between the trimmed V and J ends, which lost 5 bases and 3 bases, there was a span of 5 bases.

V gene TRBV27 combines with J gene TRBJ1-6; D remains unclear. This CDR3 region has 17 residues. The V gene's germline CDR1 is MNHEY and CDR2 SMNVEV (reference sequence). Trimming removed 0 bases at V and 0 bases at J, with 9 bases between. CDR3 in amino acids: CASSLSLSSSYNSPLHF. CDR3 bases: TGTGCCAGCAGTTTATCTCTCTCGAGCTCCTATAATTCACCCCTCCACTTT.

J is TRBJ1-2 and V is TRBV5-6; the match to TRBD1 covers 7 bases. With V trimmed by 1 base and J by 8 bases, 8 bases remained unmatched. Germline CDR1 reads SGHDT; CDR2 reads YYEEEE. This CDR3 is 14 amino acids long. As DNA, the CDR3 is TGTGCCAGCAGCTTGTTGAAGGGGGCCGGCGGCTACACCTTC. Its translation is CASSLLKGAGGYTF.

The CDR3, as DNA: TGTGCCAGTACCGTAGGGAGCCAGGGCAATCAGCCCCAGCATTTT. Translating gives CASTVGSQGNQPQHF. This chain joins TRBV19 and TRBJ1-5; D ambiguous. The length of the CDR3 is 15 residues. Trimming shortened V by 7 bases and J by 2 bases, and 15 bases separated the two germline ends. The germline CDR1 and CDR2 sequences are LNHDA and SQIVND (reference sequence). The complete variable domain, with remaining parts taken from reference TRBV19 and TRBJ1-5, reads DGGITQSPKYLFRKEGQNVTLSCEQNLNHDAMYWYRQDPGQGLRLIYYSQIVNDFQKGDIAEGYSVSREKKESFPLTVTSAQKNPTAFYLCASTVGSQGNQPQHFGDGTRLSIL.

In DNA form, the CDR3 reads TGCGCCAGCAGCCAAGATTTAAGGACAGGGGGGATCTATGGCTACACCTTC. It yields the protein CASSQDLRTGGIYGYTF. The rearrangement links TRBV4-3 to TRBJ1-2; 10 bases match TRBD1. The CDR3 covers 17 residues. V lost 0 bases to trimming and J lost 4 bases; unmatched junction nucleotides: 8. Germline V gene lookup returns CDR1 LGHNA and CDR2 YSLEER.

V is TRBV6-1 and J is TRBJ2-5; 7 bases are a match to TRBD1. With 3 bases clipped from V and 4 bases from J, the junction kept 11 bases outside the gene matches. This CDR3 region has 16 residues. Germline CDR1 reads MNHNS; CDR2 reads SASEGT. The CDR3 spells CASSEVGRGIGETQYF. CDR3 nucleotides: TGTGCCAGCAGTGAGGTTGGCAGGGGGATTGGAGAGACCCAGTACTTC.

The chain joins TRBV15 to TRBJ2-7; unclear D gene. Germline V gene data show CDR1 as LNHNV and CDR2 as YYDKDF (reference sequence). The CDR3 spans 14 residues. Trimming took 1 base from V and 2 from J, leaving 9 bases between them. The CDR3 region has the DNA TGTGCCACCAGCAGAGGCAGGAAAGCCTACGAGCAGTACTTC. The encoded protein is CATSRGRKAYEQYF.

This clone was recorded once. V usage is TRBV24-1 and J usage is TRBJ2-3; D not resolved. Germline assignment: CDR1 KGHDR and CDR2 SFDVKD. This CDR3 is 13 amino acids long. With 9 bases removed from V and 3 bases from J, the gap between germline ends came to 12 bases. The CDR3 DNA reads as TGTGCCACCGCCGAGCCGAAAACAGATACGCAGTATTTT. Protein product: CATAEPKTDTQYF.

V is TRBV30 and J is TRBJ2-2; TRBD2 matches 8 bases. This CDR3 has 14 amino acids. Per germline, CDR1 GTSNPN and CDR2 SVGIG (reference sequence). Germline trimming cut 4 bases from V and 5 bases from J; bases unmatched to any gene: 6. The CDR3 spells CAWKDGRETGELFF. In DNA form, the CDR3 reads TGTGCCTGGAAAGACGGGAGGGAGACCGGGGAGCTGTTTTTT.

V is TRBV4-1 and J is TRBJ2-5, with 15 bases identical to TRBD2. Germline values: CDR1 MGHRA, CDR2 YSYEKL. The V gene end was trimmed by 0 bases and the J gene end by 7 bases; junction bases not matched to a gene: 12. CDR3 length: 19 amino acids. The CDR3 is CASSQERGLAGGRVGTQYF. CDR3 coding DNA: TGCGCCAGCAGCCAAGAAAGGGGACTAGCGGGAGGAAGAGTGGGGACCCAGTACTTC.

The J gene is TRBJ1-1, the V gene TRBV5-8; no reliable D call. The CDR3 is 15 amino acids. V was shortened by 5 bases and J by 1 base, with 15 bases between the two germline ends. In germline, CDR1 is SGHTS, CDR2 YDEGEE. The CDR3 spells CASRGRTGQNTEAFF. CDR3 in DNA: TGTGCCAGCAGGGGGAGGACTGGGCAGAACACTGAAGCTTTCTTT.

This clone showed up just once. The gene calls are TRBV6-5 and TRBJ1-2; D is unclear. The germline V gene encodes CDR1 MNHEY and CDR2 SVGAGI. The CDR3 covers 12 residues. The V and J ends lost 6 bases and 6 bases respectively, with 11 bases between them. The CDR3 sequence is CASSSPYDGYTF. Here the CDR3 DNA reads TGTGCCAGCAGCTCCCCCTACGATGGCTACACCTTC.

This chain connects TRBV3-1 (or the pseudogene TRBV3-2) to TRBJ2-4, with 7 bases identical to TRBD1. Germline V gene data show CDR1 as LGHDT and CDR2 as YNNKEL (reference sequence). The ends lost 4 bases at V and 2 bases at J; junction bases unmatched: 5. The CDR3 covers 15 residues. CDR3 nucleotide sequence: TGTGCCAGCAGCCTTACAGGGGCCACCAAAAACATTCAGTACTTC. It codes for CASSLTGATKNIQYF.

In DNA form, the CDR3 reads TGTGCCAGCAGCCCCGGCGCGGGAGGGCCGGGCTCATCCACCGGGGAGCTGTTTTTT. Its protein product is CASSPGAGGPGSSTGELFF. The chain couples TRBV7-2 to TRBJ2-2, with 9 bases matching TRBD2. The germline V gene has CDR1 SGHTA and CDR2 FQGNSA. The CDR3 loop spans 19 amino acids. J was trimmed by 4 bases and V by 5 bases; bases with no gene match: 17.

The chain carries TRBV19 and TRBJ2-1; weak D call: TRBD2 (6 bases). The CDR3 extends over 16 amino acids. Trimming stripped 0 bases from V and 7 bases from J, with 16 bases between. The germline gives CDR1 LNHDA, CDR2 SQIVND (reference sequence). DNA for the CDR3: TGTGCCAGTAGTATAGATCAAGGAGGGAGCGGAAATGAGCAGTTCTTC. It translates to CASSIDQGGSGNEQFF.

This rearrangement joins TRBV5-1 to TRBJ2-7; 7 bases agree with TRBD1. V was pared by 4 bases and J by 5 bases, with 6 bases of the junction left unmatched. From germline, CDR1 is SGHRS and CDR2 YFSETQ. This CDR3 comprises 13 residues. CDR3 amino acids: CASSIDRVDEQYF. Written as DNA, the CDR3 is TGCGCCAGCAGCATCGACAGGGTCGACGAGCAGTACTTC.

This clone was recorded a few times. The chain couples TRBV9 to TRBJ2-7, with 8 bases matching TRBD2. The germline V gene has CDR1 SGDLS and CDR2 YYNGEE. V lost 2 bases to trimming and J lost 0 bases; unmatched junction nucleotides: 4. The CDR3 length is 15 residues. Here the CDR3 reads CASSVAGGTSYEQYF. CDR3 nucleotides: TGTGCCAGCAGCGTCGCGGGAGGCACCTCCTACGAGCAGTACTTC.